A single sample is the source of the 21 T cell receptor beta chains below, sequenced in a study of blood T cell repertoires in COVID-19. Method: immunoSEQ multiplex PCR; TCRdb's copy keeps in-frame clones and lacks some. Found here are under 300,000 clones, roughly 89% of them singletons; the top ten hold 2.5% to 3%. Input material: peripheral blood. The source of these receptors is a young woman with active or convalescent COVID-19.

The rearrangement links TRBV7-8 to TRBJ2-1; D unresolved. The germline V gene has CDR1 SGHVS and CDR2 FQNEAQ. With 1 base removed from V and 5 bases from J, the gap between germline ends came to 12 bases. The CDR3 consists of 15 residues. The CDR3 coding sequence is TGTGCCAGCAGCTTAGGTCTCAGGATGGACAATGAGCAGTTCTTC. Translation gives CASSLGLRMDNEQFF.

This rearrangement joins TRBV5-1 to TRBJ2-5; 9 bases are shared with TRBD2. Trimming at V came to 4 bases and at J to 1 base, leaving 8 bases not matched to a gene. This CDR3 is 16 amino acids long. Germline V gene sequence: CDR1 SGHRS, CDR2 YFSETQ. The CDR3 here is CASSELSGGFQETQYF. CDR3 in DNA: TGCGCCAGCAGCGAGTTGAGCGGGGGGTTCCAAGAGACCCAGTACTTC.

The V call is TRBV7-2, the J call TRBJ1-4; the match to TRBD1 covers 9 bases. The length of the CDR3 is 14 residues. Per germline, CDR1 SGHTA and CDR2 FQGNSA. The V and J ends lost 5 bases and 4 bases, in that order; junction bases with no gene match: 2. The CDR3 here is CASSRDRVNEKLFF. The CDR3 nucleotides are TGTGCCAGCAGCCGGGACAGGGTTAATGAAAAACTGTTTTTT.

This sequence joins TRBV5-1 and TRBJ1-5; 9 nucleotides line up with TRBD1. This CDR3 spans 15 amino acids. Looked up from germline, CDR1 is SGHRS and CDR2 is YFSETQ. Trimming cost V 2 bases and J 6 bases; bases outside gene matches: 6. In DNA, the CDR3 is TGCGCCAGCAGCTTACAGGGGGCGCAGGGTCAGCCCCAGCATTTT. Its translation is CASSLQGAQGQPQHF.

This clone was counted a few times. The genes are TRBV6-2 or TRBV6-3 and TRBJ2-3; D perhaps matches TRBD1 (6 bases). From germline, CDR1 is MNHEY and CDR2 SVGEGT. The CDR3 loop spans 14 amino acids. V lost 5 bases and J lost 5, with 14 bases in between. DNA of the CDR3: TGTGCCAGCAGTAACAGGGTCCTTGGAGATACGCAGTATTTT. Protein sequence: CASSNRVLGDTQYF.

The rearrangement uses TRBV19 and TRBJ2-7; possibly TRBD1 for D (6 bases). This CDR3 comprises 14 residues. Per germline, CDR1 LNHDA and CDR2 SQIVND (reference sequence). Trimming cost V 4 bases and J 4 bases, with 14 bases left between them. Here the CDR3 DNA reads TGTGCCAGTAGTAGGGGGCAGACAGTATACGAGCAGTACTTC. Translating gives CASSRGQTVYEQYF.

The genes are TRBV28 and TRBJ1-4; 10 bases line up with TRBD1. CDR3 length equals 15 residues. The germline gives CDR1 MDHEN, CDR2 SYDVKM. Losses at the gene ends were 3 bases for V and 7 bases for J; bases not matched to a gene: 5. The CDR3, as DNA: TGTGCCAGCAGTTTCTCCGGGACAGGGGTTGAAAAACTGTTTTTT. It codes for CASSFSGTGVEKLFF.

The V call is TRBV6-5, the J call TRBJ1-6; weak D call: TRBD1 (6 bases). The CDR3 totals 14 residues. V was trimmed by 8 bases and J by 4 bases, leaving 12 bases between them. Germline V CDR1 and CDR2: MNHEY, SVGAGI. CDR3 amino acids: CASGLGAYNSPLHF. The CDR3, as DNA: TGTGCCAGCGGGTTGGGGGCGTATAATTCACCCCTCCACTTT.

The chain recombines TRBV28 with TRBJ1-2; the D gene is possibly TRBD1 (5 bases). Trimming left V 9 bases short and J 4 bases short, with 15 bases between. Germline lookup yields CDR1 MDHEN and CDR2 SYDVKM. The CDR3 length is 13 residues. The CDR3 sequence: CASRDGGGYGYTF. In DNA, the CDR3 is TGTGCCAGTCGGGACGGGGGAGGCTATGGCTACACCTTC.

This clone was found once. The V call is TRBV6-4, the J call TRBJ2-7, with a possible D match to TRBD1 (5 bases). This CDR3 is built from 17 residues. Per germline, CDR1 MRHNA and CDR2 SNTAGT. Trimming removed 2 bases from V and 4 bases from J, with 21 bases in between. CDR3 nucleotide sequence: TGTGCCAGCAGTGACGGTTTTTCCGCAGGGTTCAAGTACGAGCAGTACTTC. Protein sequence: CASSDGFSAGFKYEQYF.

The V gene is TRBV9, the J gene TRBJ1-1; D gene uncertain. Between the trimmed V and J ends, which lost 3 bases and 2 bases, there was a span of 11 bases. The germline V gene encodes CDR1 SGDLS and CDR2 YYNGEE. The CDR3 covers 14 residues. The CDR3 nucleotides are TGTGCCAGCAGCGCCCTGGCAGTTAACACTGAAGCTTTCTTT. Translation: CASSALAVNTEAFF.

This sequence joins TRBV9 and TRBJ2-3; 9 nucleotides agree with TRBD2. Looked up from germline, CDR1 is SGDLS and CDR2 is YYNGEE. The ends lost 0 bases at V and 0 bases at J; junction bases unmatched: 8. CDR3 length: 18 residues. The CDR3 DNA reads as TGTGCCAGCAGCGTAGATTTGAGGCTAGCGGGGAGCACAGATACGCAGTATTTT. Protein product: CASSVDLRLAGSTDTQYF.

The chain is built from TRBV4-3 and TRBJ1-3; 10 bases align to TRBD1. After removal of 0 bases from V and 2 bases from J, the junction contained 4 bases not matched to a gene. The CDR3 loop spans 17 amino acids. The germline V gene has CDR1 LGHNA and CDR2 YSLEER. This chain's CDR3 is CASSQDKDRGTGNTIYF. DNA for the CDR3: TGCGCCAGCAGCCAAGATAAGGACAGGGGGACTGGAAACACCATATATTTT.

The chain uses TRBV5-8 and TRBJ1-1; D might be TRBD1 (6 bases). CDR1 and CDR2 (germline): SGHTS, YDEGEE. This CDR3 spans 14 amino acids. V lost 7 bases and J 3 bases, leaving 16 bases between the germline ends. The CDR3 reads CASLRGAKYTEAFF. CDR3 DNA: TGTGCCAGCCTTCGGGGGGCAAAGTACACTGAAGCTTTCTTT.

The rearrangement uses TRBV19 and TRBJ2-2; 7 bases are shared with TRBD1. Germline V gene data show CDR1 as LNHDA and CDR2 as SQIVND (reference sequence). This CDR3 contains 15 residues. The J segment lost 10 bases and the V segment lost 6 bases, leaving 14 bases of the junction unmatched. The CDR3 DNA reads TGTGCCAGTAGCCGAAGGGACAGTGGCCTTCCGGAGCTGTTTTTT. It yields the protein CASSRRDSGLPELFF.

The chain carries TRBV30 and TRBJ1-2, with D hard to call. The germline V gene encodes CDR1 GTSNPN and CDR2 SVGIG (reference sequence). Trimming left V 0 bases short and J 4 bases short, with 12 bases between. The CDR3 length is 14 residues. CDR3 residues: CAWSVSQATYGYTF. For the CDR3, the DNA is TGTGCCTGGAGTGTCTCCCAGGCCACCTATGGCTACACCTTC.

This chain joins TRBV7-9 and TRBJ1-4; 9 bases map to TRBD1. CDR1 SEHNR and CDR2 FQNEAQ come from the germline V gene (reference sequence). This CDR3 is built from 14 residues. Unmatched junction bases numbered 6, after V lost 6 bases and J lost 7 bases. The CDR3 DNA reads TGTGCCAGCAGTGGGGACAGGGATGGTGAAAAACTGTTTTTT. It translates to CASSGDRDGEKLFF.

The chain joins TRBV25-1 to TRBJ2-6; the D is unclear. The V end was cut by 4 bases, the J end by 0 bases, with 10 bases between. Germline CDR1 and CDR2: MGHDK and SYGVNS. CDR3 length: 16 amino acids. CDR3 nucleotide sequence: TGTGCCAGCAGTGCAATGCGTGGCTCTGGGGCCAACGTCCTGACTTTC. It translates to CASSAMRGSGANVLTF.

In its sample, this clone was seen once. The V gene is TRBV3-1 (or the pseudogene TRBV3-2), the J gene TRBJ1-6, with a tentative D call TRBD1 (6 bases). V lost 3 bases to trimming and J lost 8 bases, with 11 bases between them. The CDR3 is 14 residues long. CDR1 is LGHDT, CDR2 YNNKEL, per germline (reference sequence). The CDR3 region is CASSHRGGDSPLHF. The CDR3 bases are TGTGCCAGCAGCCACAGGGGTGGAGATTCACCCCTCCACTTT.

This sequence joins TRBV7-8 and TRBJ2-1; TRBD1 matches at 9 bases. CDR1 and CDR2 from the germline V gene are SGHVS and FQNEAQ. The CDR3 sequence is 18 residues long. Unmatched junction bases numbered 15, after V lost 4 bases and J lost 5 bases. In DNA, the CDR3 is TGTGCCAGCAGCTCCCGGGCTTCGGACAGGGGACAACACAATGAGCAGTTCTTC. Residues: CASSSRASDRGQHNEQFF. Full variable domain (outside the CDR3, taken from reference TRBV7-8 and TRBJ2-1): GAGVSQSPRYKVAKRGQDVALRCDPISGHVSLFWYQQALGQGPEFLTYFQNEAQLDKSGLPSDRFFAERPEGSVSTLKIQRTQQEDSAVYLCASSSRASDRGQHNEQFFGPGTRLTVL.

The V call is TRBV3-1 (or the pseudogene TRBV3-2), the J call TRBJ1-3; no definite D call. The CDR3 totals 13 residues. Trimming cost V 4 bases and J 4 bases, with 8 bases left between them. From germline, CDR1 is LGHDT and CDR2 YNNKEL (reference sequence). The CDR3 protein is CASSPLPGNTIYF. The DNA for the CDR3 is TGTGCCAGCAGCCCTCTCCCCGGAAACACCATATATTTT.